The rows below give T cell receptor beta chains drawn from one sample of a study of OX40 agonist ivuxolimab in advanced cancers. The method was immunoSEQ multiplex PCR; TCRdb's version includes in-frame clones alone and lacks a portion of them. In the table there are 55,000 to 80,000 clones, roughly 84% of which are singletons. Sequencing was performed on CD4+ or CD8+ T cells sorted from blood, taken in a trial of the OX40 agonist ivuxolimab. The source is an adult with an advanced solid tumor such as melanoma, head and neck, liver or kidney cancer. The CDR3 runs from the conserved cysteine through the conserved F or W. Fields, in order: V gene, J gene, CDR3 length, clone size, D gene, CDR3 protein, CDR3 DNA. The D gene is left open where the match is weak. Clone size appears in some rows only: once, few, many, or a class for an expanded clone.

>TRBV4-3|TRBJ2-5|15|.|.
CASSQELLGQETQYF
TGCGCCAGCAGCCAAGAGCTACTGGGTCAAGAGACCCAGTACTTC
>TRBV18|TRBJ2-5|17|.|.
CASSPLGGLSGQETQYF
TGTGCCAGCTCACCACTAGGTGGGCTTAGCGGCCAAGAGACCCAGTACTTC
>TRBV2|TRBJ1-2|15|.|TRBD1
CASSVQGVGVFGYTF
TGTGCCAGCAGTGTACAGGGGGTCGGAGTATTTGGCTACACCTTC
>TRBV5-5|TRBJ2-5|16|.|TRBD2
CASSLRTSGRSETQYF
TGTGCCAGCAGCTTGAGGACTAGCGGGAGATCAGAGACCCAGTACTTC
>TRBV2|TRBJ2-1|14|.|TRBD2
CASSRTSGISEQFF
TGTGCCAGCAGTAGGACTAGCGGGATTAGTGAGCAGTTCTTC
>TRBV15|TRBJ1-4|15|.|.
CATSRDLTVNEKLFF
TGTGCCACCAGCAGAGATCTGACAGTTAATGAAAAACTGTTTTTT
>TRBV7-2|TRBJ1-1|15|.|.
CASSLFERSGTEAFF
TGTGCCAGCAGCTTATTCGAGCGGTCGGGGACTGAAGCTTTCTTT
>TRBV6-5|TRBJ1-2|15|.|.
CASSYSAAANYGYTF
TGTGCCAGCAGTTACTCTGCAGCTGCTAACTATGGCTACACCTTC
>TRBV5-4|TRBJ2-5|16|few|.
CASSLALAGIRETQYF
TGTGCCAGCAGCTTGGCTCTGGCGGGAATTAGGGAGACCCAGTACTTC
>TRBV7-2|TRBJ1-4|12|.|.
CASSLSSGKLFF
TGTGCCAGCAGCTTAAGTTCCGGAAAACTGTTTTTT
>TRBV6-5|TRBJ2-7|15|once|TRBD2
CASSYSLGREGEQYF
TGTGCCAGCAGTTACTCCTTGGGGCGGGAGGGTGAGCAGTACTTC
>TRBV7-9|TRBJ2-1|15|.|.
CASSSSTSPNNEQFF
TGTGCCAGCAGCTCATCTACTAGCCCGAACAATGAGCAGTTCTTC
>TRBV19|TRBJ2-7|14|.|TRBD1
CASRGITGEYEQYF
TGTGCCAGTAGAGGAATCACAGGGGAATACGAGCAGTACTTC
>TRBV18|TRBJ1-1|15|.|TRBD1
CASSPRDRAGEEAFF
TGTGCCAGCTCACCACGGGACAGGGCGGGCGAAGAGGCCTTCTTT
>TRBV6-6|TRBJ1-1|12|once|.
CASSYSPRGAFF
TGTGCCAGCAGTTACTCGCCCAGGGGCGCTTTCTTT
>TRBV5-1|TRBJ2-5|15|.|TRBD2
CASSLELATKETQYF
TGCGCCAGCAGCTTGGAACTAGCGACGAAAGAGACCCAGTACTTC
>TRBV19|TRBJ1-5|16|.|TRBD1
CASSTMTGEEGQPQHF
TGTGCCAGTAGTACAATGACAGGGGAGGAAGGGCAGCCCCAGCATTTT
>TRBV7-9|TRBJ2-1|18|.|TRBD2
CASSRKYLGLAGRDEQFF
TGTGCCAGCAGCCGCAAATATTTGGGACTAGCGGGAAGGGATGAGCAGTTCTTC
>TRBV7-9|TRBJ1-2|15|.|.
CASSLTGGRHYGYTF
TGTGCCAGCAGCTTGACGGGGGGGCGACACTATGGCTACACCTTC
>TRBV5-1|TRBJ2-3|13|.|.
CASSLVSTDTQYF
TGCGCCAGCAGCTTGGTTAGCACAGATACGCAGTATTTT
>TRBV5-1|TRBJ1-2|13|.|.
CASSLPTNYGYTF
TGCGCCAGCAGCTTACCCACTAACTATGGCTACACCTTC
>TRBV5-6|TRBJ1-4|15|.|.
CASSLELGTNEKLFF
TGTGCCAGCAGCTTGGAGTTGGGCACTAATGAAAAACTGTTTTTT
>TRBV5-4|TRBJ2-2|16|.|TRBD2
CASSRQGLAGGGELFF
TGTGCCAGCAGCCGTCAAGGACTAGCGGGAGGCGGGGAGCTGTTTTTT
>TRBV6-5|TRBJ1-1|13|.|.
CASHSRGGTEAFF
TGTGCCAGCCACTCCCGGGGAGGGACTGAAGCTTTCTTT
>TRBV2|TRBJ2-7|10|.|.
CASKAYEQYF
TGTGCCAGCAAGGCTTACGAGCAGTACTTC
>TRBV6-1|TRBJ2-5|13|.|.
CASSRDRSETQYF
TGTGCCAGCAGTCGAGACAGGTCAGAGACCCAGTACTTC
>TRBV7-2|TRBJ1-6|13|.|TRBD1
CASSPRQGSPLHF
TGTGCCAGCAGCCCAAGACAGGGGTCACCCCTCCACTTT
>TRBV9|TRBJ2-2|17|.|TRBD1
CASSVGGRDRNTGELFF
TGTGCCAGCAGCGTAGGGGGCCGGGACAGAAACACCGGGGAGCTGTTTTTT